The clone carrying this T cell receptor beta chain was picked up a small number of times. What it binds is unknown. The junction departs from germline at one end; a sequencing error may be responsible. Germline V CDR1 and CDR2: DFQATT, SNEGSKA (reference sequence). This CDR3 has 8 amino acids. These data originate in a study of cytotoxic CD8 clonotypes in ibrutinib-treated CLL. On the study more broadly: Response material was collected after a median around 12 months of treatment, range 6 to 36.

The study, taken as a whole, reports: Public clonotypes showed up rarely, and on treatment they shrank or held steady.

Profiled with immunoSEQ multiplex PCR; TCRdb holds only in-frame clones, not every one. The table includes more than 200,000 clones, 79% detected once. The sequences come from PBMCs, collected after 12 months of ibrutinib treatment. This receptor was obtained from a human donor with chronic lymphocytic leukemia. The rearrangement joins TRBV20-1 to TRBJ2-7, with a tentative D call TRBD1 (5 bases). The CDR3, as DNA: TGCAGGCTAATTGACAGTTTCTTC. Its protein product is CRLIDSFF.